This T cell receptor (beta chain) was sequenced during a study of blood T cell repertoires in COVID-19. Background on the study: Researchers got acute and convalescent COVID-19 samples from the United States, Italy and Spain. From T cells, B-cell-depleted T cells, or PBMCs came the material, which was cDNA or gDNA.

Using immunoSEQ multiplex PCR, the repertoire was profiled, and TCRdb retains in-frame clones only, with some absent. The table lists roughly 250,000 clones, around 90% of them singletons. Notes on this clone: Other DNA sequences in the same sample also yield this CDR3.

Grouping used clinical history reported by participants in a survey and questionnaire. The sequencing sample was made of PBMCs or T cells enriched from blood (not recorded which). The TCR comes from a woman between 18 and 30 years old who had recovered from COVID-19.

The CDR3 region has the DNA TGCGCCAGCAGCCAAGGCAGGGGGTCCTACGAGCAGTACTTC. This gives the protein CASSQGRGSYEQYF. The chain has TRBV4-3 and TRBJ2-7, with 7 bases lining up with TRBD1. With 1 base clipped from V and 1 base from J, the junction kept 1 base outside the gene matches. Germline V gives CDR1 LGHNA, CDR2 YSLEER. This CDR3 contains 14 residues.